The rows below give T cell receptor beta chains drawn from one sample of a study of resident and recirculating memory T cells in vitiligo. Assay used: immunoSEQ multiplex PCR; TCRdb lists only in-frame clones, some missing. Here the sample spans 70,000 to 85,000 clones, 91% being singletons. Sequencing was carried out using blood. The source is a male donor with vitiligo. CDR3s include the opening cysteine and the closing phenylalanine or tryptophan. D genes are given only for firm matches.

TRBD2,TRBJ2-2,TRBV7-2,CASSPIAGGRGTGELFF,TGTGCCAGCAGCCCGATAGCGGGGGGGCGTGGCACCGGGGAGCTGTTTTTT
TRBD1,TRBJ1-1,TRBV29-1,CSVDDGQGRNTEAFF,TGCAGCGTTGACGACGGACAGGGGAGGAACACTGAAGCTTTCTTT
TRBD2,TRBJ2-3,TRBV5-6,CASRYGTSADTQYF,TGTGCCAGCAGATATGGGACTAGCGCGGATACGCAGTATTTT
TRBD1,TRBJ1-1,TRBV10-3,CAISAAPGQGKYRDMNTEAFF,TGTGCCATCAGTGCCGCCCCGGGACAGGGGAAATATCGGGACATGAACACTGAAGCTTTCTTT
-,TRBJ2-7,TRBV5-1,CATSDQGYEQYF,TGCGCCACCTCGGATCAGGGGTACGAGCAGTACTTC
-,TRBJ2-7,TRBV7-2,CASSLGTTYEQYF,TGTGCCAGCAGCTTAGGGACAACATACGAGCAGTACTTC
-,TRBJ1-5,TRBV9,CASSVAPGQPQHF,TGTGCCAGCAGCGTAGCCCCGGGACAGCCCCAGCATTTT
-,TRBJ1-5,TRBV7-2,CASSLDSTNQPQHF,TGTGCCAGCAGCTTAGATAGCACCAATCAGCCCCAGCATTTT
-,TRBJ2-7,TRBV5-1,CASSGGTALLYEQYF,TGCGCCAGCAGCGGGGGGACCGCCCTACTCTACGAGCAGTACTTC
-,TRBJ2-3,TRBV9,CASSVRRDTDTQYF,TGTGCCAGCAGTGTCCGGAGGGACACAGATACGCAGTATTTT
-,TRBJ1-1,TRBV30,CAWTVGGNTEAFF,TGTGCCTGGACCGTGGGGGGAAACACTGAAGCTTTCTTT